These 3 T cell receptor beta chains originate from one sample sequenced in a study of CD8 T cells in ankylosing spondylitis. TCRdb re-called the 5' RACE reads through MiXCR, storing one row per CDR3 protein. This sample has some 700,000 distinct CDR3 sequences, with 15% to 20% found just once. Regarding the study as a whole: Roughly eight highly homologous variants made up a TCR beta motif that seemed to typify ankylosing spondylitis blood.

These receptors' antigens are unknown. Sequenced sample: blood, either unsorted or a sorted T cell fraction (not recorded which). These receptors all come from a male donor with ankylosing spondylitis.

The chain recombines TRBV7-6 with TRBJ1-1; perhaps TRBD1 as D (6 bases). The germline gives CDR1 SGHVS, CDR2 FNYEAQ. This CDR3 has 17 amino acids. V was shortened by 2 bases and J by 7 bases, with 23 bases between the two germline ends. The CDR3 sequence: CASSLSSNRDRTGEAFF. For the CDR3, the DNA is TGTGCCAGCAGCTTATCAAGCAACAGGGATCGAACAGGTGAAGCTTTCTTT.

This clonotype was detected a few times. J is TRBJ2-2 and V is TRBV20-1; TRBD2 matches at 9 bases. After removal of 0 bases from V and 1 base from J, the junction contained 6 bases not matched to a gene. CDR1 and CDR2 from the germline V gene are DFQATT and SNEGSKA (reference sequence). CDR3 size: 17 residues. The CDR3 is CSARDLSGRQNTGELFF. Written as DNA, the CDR3 is TGCAGTGCTAGAGATTTGAGCGGGAGGCAGAACACCGGGGAGCTGTTTTTT.

This clonotype was counted only a few times. This chain connects TRBV20-1 to TRBJ1-4, with D possibly matching TRBD1 (6 bases). Germline V gives CDR1 DFQATT, CDR2 SNEGSKA (reference sequence). The CDR3 length is 15 residues. The V and J ends lost 2 bases and 8 bases respectively, with 18 bases between them. The CDR3 DNA sequence: TGCAGTGCTAGACAGGGGAATGGGGTTCCCGAAAAACTGTTTTTT. It translates to CSARQGNGVPEKLFF.